This TCR beta chain was retrieved from a study of blood T cell repertoires in COVID-19. Study-wide context: Some COVID-19 samples were acute and others convalescent; all came from the United States, Italy and Spain. T cells, B-cell-depleted T cells, or PBMCs supplied cDNA or gDNA.

CDR1 and CDR2 (germline): SNHLY, FYNNEI. V was pared by 5 bases and J by 12 bases, with 7 bases of the junction left unmatched. This CDR3 has 12 residues. Seattle's enrolled individuals joined amid active infection and were then monitored longitudinally. In the authors' methods: The assay estimated nucleated cells by amplifying reference gene primers. Sequencing was performed with immunoSEQ multiplex PCR; in TCRdb, only in-frame clones are kept and a portion is missing. D and trimming were read from the DNA, whereas the V and J calls and clone size are those reported in that table. The data show a few hundred thousand clones, 88% seen once.

The V and J genes are TRBV2 and TRBJ1-1; 9 bases are shared with TRBD1. Sequencing was carried out using peripheral blood. The sequence was collected from a woman aged 45-60 years with COVID-19, enrolled during active disease. The CDR3 sequence is CASSRTGAVPFF. The CDR3 bases are TGTGCCAGCAGTAGGACAGGGGCCGTCCCTTTCTTT.